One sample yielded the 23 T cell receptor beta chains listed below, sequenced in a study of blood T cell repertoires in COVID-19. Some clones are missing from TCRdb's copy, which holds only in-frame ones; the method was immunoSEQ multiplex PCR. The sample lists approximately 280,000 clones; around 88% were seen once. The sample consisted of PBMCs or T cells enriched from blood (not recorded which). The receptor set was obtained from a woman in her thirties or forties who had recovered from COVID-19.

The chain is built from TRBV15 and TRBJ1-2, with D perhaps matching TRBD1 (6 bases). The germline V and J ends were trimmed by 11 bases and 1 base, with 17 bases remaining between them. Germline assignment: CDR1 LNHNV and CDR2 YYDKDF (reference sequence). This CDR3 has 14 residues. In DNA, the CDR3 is TGTGCCTCCTCCAGGGACACCGGTAACTATGGCTACACCTTC. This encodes CASSRDTGNYGYTF.

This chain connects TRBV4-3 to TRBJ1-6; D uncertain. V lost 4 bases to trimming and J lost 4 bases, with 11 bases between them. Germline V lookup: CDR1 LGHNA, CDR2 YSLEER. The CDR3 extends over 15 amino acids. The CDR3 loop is CASSPSRNYNSPLHF. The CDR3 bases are TGCGCCAGCAGCCCCTCGAGGAATTATAATTCACCCCTCCACTTT.

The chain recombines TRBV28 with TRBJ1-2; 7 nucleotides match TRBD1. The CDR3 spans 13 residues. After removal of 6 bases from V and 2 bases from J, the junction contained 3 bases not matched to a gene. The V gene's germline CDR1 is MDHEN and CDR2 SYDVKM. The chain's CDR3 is CASSWGQNYGYTF. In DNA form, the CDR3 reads TGTGCCAGCAGCTGGGGACAGAACTATGGCTACACCTTC.

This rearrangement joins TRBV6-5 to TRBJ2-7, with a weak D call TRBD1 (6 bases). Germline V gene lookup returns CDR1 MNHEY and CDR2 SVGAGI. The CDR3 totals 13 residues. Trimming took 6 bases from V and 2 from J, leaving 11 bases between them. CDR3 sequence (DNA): TGTGCCAGCAGGCAGACAGGCACCTACGAGCAGTACTTC. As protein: CASRQTGTYEQYF.

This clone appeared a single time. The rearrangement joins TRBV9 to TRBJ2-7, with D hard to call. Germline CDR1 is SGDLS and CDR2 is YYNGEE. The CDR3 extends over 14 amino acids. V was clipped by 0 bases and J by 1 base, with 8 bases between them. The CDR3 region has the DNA TGTGCCAGCAGCGTAGGGGCTAAGTCCTACGAGCAGTACTTC. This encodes CASSVGAKSYEQYF.

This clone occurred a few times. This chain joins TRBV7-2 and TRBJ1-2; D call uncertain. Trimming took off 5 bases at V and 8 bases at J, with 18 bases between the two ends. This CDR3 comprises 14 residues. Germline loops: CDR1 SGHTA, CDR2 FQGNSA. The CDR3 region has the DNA TGTGCCAGCAGCCCGGGAAGGTGGACGGAGGGCTACACCTTC. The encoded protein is CASSPGRWTEGYTF.

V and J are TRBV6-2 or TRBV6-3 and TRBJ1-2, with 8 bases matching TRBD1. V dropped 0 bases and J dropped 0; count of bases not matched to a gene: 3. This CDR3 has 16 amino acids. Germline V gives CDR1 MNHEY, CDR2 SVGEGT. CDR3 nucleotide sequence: TGTGCCAGCAGTTACTCCGGGACAGGTACTAACTATGGCTACACCTTC. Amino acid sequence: CASSYSGTGTNYGYTF.

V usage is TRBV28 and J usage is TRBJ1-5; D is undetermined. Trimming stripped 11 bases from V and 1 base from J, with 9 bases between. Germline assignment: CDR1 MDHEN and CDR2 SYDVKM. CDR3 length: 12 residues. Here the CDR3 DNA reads TGTGCCGCGCGGGAGAGCAATCAGCCCCAGCATTTT. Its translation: CAARESNQPQHF. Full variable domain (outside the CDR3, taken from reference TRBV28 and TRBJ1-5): DVKVTQSSRYLVKRTGEKVFLECVQDMDHENMFWYRQDPGLGLRLIYFSYDVKMKEKGDIPEGYSVSREKKERFSLILESASTNQTSMYLCAARESNQPQHFGDGTRLSIL.

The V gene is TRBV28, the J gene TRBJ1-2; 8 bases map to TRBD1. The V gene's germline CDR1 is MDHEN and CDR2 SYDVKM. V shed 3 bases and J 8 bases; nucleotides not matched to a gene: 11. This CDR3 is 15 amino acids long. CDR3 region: CASSFGGQGLWGYTF. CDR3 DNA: TGTGCCAGCAGTTTTGGCGGACAGGGCTTGTGGGGCTACACCTTC.

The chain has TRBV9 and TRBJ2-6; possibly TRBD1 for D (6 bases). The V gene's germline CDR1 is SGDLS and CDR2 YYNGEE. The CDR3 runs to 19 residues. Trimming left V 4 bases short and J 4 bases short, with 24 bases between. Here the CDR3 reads CASSSLGAPGLRGANVLTF. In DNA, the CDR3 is TGTGCCAGCAGCTCATTGGGGGCTCCGGGTTTAAGGGGGGCCAACGTCCTGACTTTC.

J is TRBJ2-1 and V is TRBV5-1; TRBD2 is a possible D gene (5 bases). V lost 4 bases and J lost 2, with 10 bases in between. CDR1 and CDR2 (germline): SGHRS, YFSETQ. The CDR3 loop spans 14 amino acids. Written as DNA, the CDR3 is TGCGCCAGCAGCCCAGACTACCCCTACAATGAGCAGTTCTTC. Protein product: CASSPDYPYNEQFF.

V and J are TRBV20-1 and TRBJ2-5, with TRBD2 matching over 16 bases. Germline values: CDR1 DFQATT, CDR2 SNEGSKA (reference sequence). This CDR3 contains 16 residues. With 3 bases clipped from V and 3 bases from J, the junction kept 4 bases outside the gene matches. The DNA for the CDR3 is TGCAGTGCTAGTGCCGGGACTAGCGGGGGGGAAGAGACCCAGTACTTC. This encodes CSASAGTSGGEETQYF.

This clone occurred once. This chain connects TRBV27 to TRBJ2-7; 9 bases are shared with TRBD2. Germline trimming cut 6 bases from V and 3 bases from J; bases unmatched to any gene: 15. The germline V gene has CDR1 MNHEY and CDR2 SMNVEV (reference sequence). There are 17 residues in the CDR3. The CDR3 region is CASSTTEVAGDGYEQYF. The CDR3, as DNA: TGTGCCAGCAGCACCACGGAGGTAGCGGGAGACGGCTACGAGCAGTACTTC.

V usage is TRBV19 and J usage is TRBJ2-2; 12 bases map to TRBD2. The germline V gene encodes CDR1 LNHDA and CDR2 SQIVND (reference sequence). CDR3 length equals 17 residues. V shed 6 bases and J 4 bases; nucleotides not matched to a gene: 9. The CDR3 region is CASSYDRGLAGTGELFF. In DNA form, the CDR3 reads TGTGCCAGTAGCTATGACAGGGGACTAGCGGGCACCGGGGAGCTGTTTTTT.

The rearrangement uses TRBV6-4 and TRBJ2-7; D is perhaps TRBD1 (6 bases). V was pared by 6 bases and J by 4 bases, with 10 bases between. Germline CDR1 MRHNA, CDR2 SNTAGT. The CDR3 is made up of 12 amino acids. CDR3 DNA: TGTGCCAGCAGGGGGACAAGTTACGAGCAGTACTTC. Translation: CASRGTSYEQYF.

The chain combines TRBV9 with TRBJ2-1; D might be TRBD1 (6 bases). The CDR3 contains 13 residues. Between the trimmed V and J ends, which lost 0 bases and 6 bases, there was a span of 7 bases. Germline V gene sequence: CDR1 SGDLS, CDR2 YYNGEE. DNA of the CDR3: TGTGCCAGCAGCGTAGGAGGGGGCAATGAGCAGTTCTTC. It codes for CASSVGGGNEQFF.

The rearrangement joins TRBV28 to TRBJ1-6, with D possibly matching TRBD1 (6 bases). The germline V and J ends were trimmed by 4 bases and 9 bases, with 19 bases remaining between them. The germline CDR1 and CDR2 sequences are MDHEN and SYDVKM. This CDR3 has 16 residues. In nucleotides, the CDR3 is TGTGCCAGCAGTTGGGGGGGGGCTAATCTGTTTTCACCCCTCCACTTT. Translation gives CASSWGGANLFSPLHF. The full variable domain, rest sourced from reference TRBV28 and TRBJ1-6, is DVKVTQSSRYLVKRTGEKVFLECVQDMDHENMFWYRQDPGLGLRLIYFSYDVKMKEKGDIPEGYSVSREKKERFSLILESASTNQTSMYLCASSWGGANLFSPLHFGNGTRLTVT.

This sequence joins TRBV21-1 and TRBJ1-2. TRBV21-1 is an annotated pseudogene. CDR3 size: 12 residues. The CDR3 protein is CARVQDSYGYTF. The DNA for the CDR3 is TGTGCTCGGGTGCAGGACTCCTATGGCTACACCTTC.

CDR3 amino acids: CASSPGQYGYTF. The CDR3 region has the DNA TGCGCCAGCAGCCCGGGACAGTATGGCTACACCTTC. The chain employs TRBV5-1 and TRBJ1-2, with 7 bases lining up with TRBD1. The V segment lost 4 bases and the J segment 5 bases; nucleotides outside the gene matches: 2. This CDR3 comprises 12 residues. Germline CDR1 SGHRS, CDR2 YFSETQ. Using reference TRBV5-1 and TRBJ1-2 for the parts outside the CDR3, the full variable domain is KAGVTQTPRYLIKTRGQQVTLSCSPISGHRSVSWYQQTPGQGLQFLFEYFSETQRNKGNFPGRFSGRQFSNSRSEMNVSTLELGDSALYLCASSPGQYGYTFGSGTRLTVV.

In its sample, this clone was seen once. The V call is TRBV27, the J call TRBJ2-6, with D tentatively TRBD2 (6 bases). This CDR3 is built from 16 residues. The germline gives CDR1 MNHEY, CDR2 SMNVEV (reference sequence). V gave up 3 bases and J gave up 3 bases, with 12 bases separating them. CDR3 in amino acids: CASSFGRGFGANVLTF. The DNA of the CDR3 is TGTGCCAGCAGTTTCGGACGGGGGTTTGGGGCCAACGTCCTGACTTTC.

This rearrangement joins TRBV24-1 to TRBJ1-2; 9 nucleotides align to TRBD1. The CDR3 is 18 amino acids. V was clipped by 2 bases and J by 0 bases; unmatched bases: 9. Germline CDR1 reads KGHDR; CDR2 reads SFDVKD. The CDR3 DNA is TGTGCCACCAGTGATTCTCCGGGACAGGGAGTAGCTAACTATGGCTACACCTTC. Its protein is CATSDSPGQGVANYGYTF.

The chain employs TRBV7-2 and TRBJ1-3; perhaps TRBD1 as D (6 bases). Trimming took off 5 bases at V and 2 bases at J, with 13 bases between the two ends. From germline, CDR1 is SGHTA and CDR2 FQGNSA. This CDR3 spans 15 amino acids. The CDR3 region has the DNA TGTGCCAGCAGCCCGGGACACAGGACTGGAAACACCATATATTTT. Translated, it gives CASSPGHRTGNTIYF.

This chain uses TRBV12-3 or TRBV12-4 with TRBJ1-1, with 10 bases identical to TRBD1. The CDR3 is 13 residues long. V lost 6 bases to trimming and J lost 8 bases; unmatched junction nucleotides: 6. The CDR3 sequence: CASSPDRGREAFF. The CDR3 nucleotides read TGTGCCAGCAGCCCCGACAGGGGGCGCGAAGCTTTCTTT.